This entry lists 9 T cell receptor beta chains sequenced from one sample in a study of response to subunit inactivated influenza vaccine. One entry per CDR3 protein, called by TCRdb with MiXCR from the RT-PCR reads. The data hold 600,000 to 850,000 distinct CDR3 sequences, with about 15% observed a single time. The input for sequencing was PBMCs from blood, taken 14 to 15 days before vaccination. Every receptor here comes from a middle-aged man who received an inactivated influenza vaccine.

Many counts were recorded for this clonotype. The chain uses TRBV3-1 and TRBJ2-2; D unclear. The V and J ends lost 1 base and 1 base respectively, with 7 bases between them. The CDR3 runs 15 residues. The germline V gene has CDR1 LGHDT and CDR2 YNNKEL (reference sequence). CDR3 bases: TGTGCCAGCAGCCAAGCCGGACGGAACACCGGGGAGCTGTTTTTT. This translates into CASSQAGRNTGELFF.

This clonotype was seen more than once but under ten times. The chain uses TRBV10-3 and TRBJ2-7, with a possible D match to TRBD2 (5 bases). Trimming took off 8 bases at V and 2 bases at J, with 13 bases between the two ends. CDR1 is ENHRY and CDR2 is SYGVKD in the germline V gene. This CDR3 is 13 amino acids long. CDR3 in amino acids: CAIEEAAPYEQYF. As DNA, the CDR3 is TGTGCCATCGAGGAGGCAGCACCCTACGAGCAGTACTTC.

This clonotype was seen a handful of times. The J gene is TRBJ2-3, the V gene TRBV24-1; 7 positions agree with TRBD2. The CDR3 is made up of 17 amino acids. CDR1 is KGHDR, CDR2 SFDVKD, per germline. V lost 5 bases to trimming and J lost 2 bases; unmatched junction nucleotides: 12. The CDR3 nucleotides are TGTGCCACCAGTGGCGGGCGCGGGGGAACAACCACAGATACGCAGTATTTT. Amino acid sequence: CATSGGRGGTTTDTQYF.

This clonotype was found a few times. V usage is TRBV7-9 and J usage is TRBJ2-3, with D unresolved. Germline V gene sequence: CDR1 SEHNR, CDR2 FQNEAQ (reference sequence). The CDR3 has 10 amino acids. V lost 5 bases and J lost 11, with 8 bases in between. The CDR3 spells CASSPPGQYF. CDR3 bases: TGTGCCAGCAGCCCTCCGGGGCAGTATTTT.

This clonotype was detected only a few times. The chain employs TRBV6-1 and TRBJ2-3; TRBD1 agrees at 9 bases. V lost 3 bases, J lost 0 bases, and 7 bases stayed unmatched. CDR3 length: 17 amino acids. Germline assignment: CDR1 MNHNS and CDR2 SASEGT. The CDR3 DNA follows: TGTGCCAGCAGTGATCAGGGACAGGGCACTAGCACAGATACGCAGTATTTT. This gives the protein CASSDQGQGTSTDTQYF.

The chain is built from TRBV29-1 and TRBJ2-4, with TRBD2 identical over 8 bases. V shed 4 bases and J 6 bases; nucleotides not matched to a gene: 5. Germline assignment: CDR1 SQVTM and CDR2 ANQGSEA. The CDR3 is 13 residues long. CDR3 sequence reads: CSVGAGEGNIQYF. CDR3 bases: TGCAGCGTTGGAGCGGGAGAGGGAAACATTCAGTACTTC.

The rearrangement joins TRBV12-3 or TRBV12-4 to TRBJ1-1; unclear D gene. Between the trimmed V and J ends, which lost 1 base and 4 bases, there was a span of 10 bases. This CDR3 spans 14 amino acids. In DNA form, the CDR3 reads TGTGCCAGCAGTTTAGAGTGGGGAAGCACTGAAGCTTTCTTT. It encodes CASSLEWGSTEAFF.

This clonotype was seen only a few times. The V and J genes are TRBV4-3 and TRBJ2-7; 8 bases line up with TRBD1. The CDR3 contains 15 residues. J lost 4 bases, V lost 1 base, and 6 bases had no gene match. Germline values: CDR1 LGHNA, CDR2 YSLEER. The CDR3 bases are TGCGCCAGCAGCCAAGCTTGGCAGGGGGCTTACGAGCAGTACTTC. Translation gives CASSQAWQGAYEQYF.

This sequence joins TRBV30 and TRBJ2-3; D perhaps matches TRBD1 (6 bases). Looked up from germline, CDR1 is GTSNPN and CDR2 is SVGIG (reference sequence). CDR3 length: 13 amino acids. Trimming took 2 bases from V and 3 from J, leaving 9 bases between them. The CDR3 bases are TGTGCCTGGAGTTCCAGGGGAACAGATACGCAGTATTTT. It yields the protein CAWSSRGTDTQYF.